This T cell receptor (beta chain) was captured by sequencing in a study of cytomegalovirus exposure and HLA in healthy donors. It was with 60 Vbeta and 13 Jbeta primers that the PCR ran. The repertoire was sequenced with immunoSEQ multiplex PCR; TCRdb's copy has only in-frame clones and lacks some. The sample yields 190,000 or so clones, around four fifths seen once. A word on this clone: Antigen unknown.

Notes on the study in general: With later analysis, a missense DCLRE1C variant became linked to TCR beta V- and J-gene trimming. Presence/absence analyses rested on an assumption that sequencing depth was roughly uniform across donors. As a later analysis revealed, the rate of TCR association differed by HLA locus, with DRB1 most and HLA-C fewest. Around 18,000 TCR beta sequences were associated with HLA alleles at 0.05 false discovery rate in a later analysis.

Germline loops: CDR1 MDHEN, CDR2 SYDVKM. The CDR3 sequence is 13 residues long. The germline V and J ends were trimmed by 6 bases and 8 bases, with 14 bases remaining between them. This TCR came from a man aged 45 to 65 in good health and CMV-seronegative. This chain joins TRBV28 and TRBJ2-1; D not certain. Sequencing was carried out using PBMCs. The CDR3: CASRNHGNHEQFF. The CDR3 region has the DNA TGTGCCAGCAGGAACCATGGCAACCATGAGCAGTTCTTC.